These 27 T cell receptor beta chains share one sample of origin, sequenced in a study of beta chain features in type 1 diabetes. Study-wide points: When Type 1 diabetes patients were examined, their TCRB CDR3s proved moderately but significantly shorter in all four CD4+ subsets.

For these receptors, no antigen is known. The study reverse transcribed the entire isolated RNA, so it sequenced expressed TCRB transcripts. Sequencing was performed with immunoSEQ multiplex PCR; in TCRdb, only in-frame clones are kept and a portion is missing. Counted here are about 700,000 clones, under 15% occurring once; the ten biggest clones make up 0.022%. The sequenced sample was naive CD4+ T cells from blood. Receptors were obtained from a man younger than 30 with type 1 diabetes.

This clone came up a few times. The V and J genes are TRBV4-1 and TRBJ2-7; D may be TRBD1 or TRBD2 (5 bases each). From germline, CDR1 is MGHRA and CDR2 YSYEKL. V was pared by 2 bases and J by 1 base, with 15 bases between. The CDR3 length is 16 residues. CDR3 nucleotides: TGCGCCAGCAGCCAACCAGGGACGGCTAAGTCCTACGAGCAGTACTTC. Translating it yields CASSQPGTAKSYEQYF.

The CDR3 sequence is CASNPGTVYEQYF. CDR3 DNA sequence: TGTGCCAGCAATCCTGGGACAGTCTACGAGCAGTACTTC. The V and J genes are TRBV25-1 and TRBJ2-7; TRBD1 matches 7 bases. V was pared by 7 bases and J by 3 bases, with 6 bases of the junction left unmatched. Germline V gene data show CDR1 as MGHDK and CDR2 as SYGVNS. This CDR3 spans 13 amino acids.

In this sample, this clone turned up a few times. The chain joins TRBV5-1 to TRBJ2-7, with D uncertain. Per germline, CDR1 SGHRS and CDR2 YFSETQ. The V gene lost 2 bases and the J gene lost 4 bases, with 25 bases spanning the gap. This CDR3 has 18 amino acids. The CDR3 coding sequence is TGCGCCAGCAGCTTTCTCCCCAATGTGGAGCTATCGGCTTACGAGCAGTACTTC. This sequence encodes CASSFLPNVELSAYEQYF.

In this sample, this clone turned up a few times. This chain links TRBV4-1 with TRBJ1-1; D call uncertain. The CDR3 runs to 15 residues. V lost 0 bases to trimming and J lost 0 bases, with 8 bases between them. Germline V gene sequence: CDR1 MGHRA, CDR2 YSYEKL. The DNA for the CDR3 is TGCGCCAGCAGCCAAGATTGGTACATGAACACTGAAGCTTTCTTT. This codes for CASSQDWYMNTEAFF.

J is TRBJ2-1 and V is TRBV19; 13 bases are a match to TRBD2. The CDR3 has 15 amino acids. Germline trimming cut 5 bases from V and 6 bases from J; bases unmatched to any gene: 4. Germline V gene lookup returns CDR1 LNHDA and CDR2 SQIVND (reference sequence). The CDR3 DNA is TGTGCCAGTAGTCTGAGACTAGCGGGGGGCAATGAGCAGTTCTTC. Amino acid sequence: CASSLRLAGGNEQFF.

This clone came up a few times. The chain recombines TRBV23-1 with TRBJ1-3; 7 bases agree with TRBD1. TRBV23-1 carries the ORF label, with uncertain function. CDR3 length equals 17 residues. V lost 4 bases, J lost 8 bases, and 17 bases stayed unmatched. CDR3 DNA: TGCGCCAGCAGTCCCCCGTCTGACAGGGAAGCGGGAGACACCATATATTTT. It is translated as CASSPPSDREAGDTIYF.

The table lists this clone with a few counts. V and J are TRBV2 and TRBJ2-1, with no clear D. Trimming took 6 bases from V and 7 from J, leaving 7 bases between them. The CDR3 extends over 11 amino acids. The germline V gene has CDR1 SNHLY and CDR2 FYNNEI. CDR3 nucleotides: TGTGCCAGCAGAGGATGGAATGAGCAGTTCTTC. As protein: CASRGWNEQFF.

A word on this clone: This CDR3 is also generated by other DNA sequences in the sample. The rearrangement joins TRBV4-1 to TRBJ1-2; 7 nucleotides match TRBD1. Trimming cost V 1 base and J 2 bases; bases outside gene matches: 1. The V gene's germline CDR1 is MGHRA and CDR2 YSYEKL. This CDR3 is built from 14 residues. The CDR3 nucleotides are TGCGCCAGCAGCCAAGTGGACAGGAACTATGGCTACACCTTC. This translates into CASSQVDRNYGYTF.

The sample holds a few counts of this clone. The chain joins TRBV2 to TRBJ1-5, with D perhaps matching TRBD1 (5 bases). Trimming took 1 base from V and 2 from J, leaving 9 bases between them. The germline V gene has CDR1 SNHLY and CDR2 FYNNEI. The CDR3 is 15 amino acids. CDR3 region: CASSEEGLGNQPQHF. CDR3 DNA sequence: TGTGCCAGCAGTGAAGAGGGGTTGGGCAATCAGCCCCAGCATTTT.

The chain uses TRBV18 and TRBJ1-4; possibly TRBD1 for D (6 bases). CDR1 and CDR2 from the germline V gene are KGHSH and LQKENI. The CDR3 loop spans 15 amino acids. V dropped 5 bases and J dropped 8 bases, with 18 bases sitting between them. CDR3 DNA: TGTGCCAGCTCATCCAGGACAGACAAGGAAGAAAAACTGTTTTTT. Translating it yields CASSSRTDKEEKLFF.

Regarding this clone: The same CDR3 can be traced to other DNA sequences in this sample. V and J are TRBV5-1 and TRBJ1-6; D may be TRBD1 (6 bases). This CDR3 has 14 residues. CDR1 and CDR2 (germline): SGHRS, YFSETQ. Trimming shortened V by 0 bases and J by 7 bases, and 8 bases separated the two germline ends. DNA for the CDR3: TGCGCCAGCAGCTTGGAGGGGGGGAATTCACCCCTCCACTTT. This gives the protein CASSLEGGNSPLHF.

The gene calls are TRBV10-3 and TRBJ1-2; D possibly corresponds to TRBD1 (6 bases). Germline values: CDR1 ENHRY, CDR2 SYGVKD. The CDR3 spans 12 residues. Trimming removed 7 bases from V and 7 bases from J, with 13 bases in between. The DNA of the CDR3 is TGTGCCATCACCTCTACAGGGCCTGGCTACACCTTC. It translates to CAITSTGPGYTF.

This rearrangement joins TRBV6-5 to TRBJ2-7, with 11 bases lining up with TRBD2. V shed 6 bases and J 3 bases; nucleotides not matched to a gene: 7. The CDR3 length is 15 residues. CDR1 and CDR2 (germline): MNHEY, SVGAGI. As DNA, the CDR3 is TGTGCCAGCAGACCCGCCGGGACTAGCGGCTACGAGCAGTACTTC. It specifies CASRPAGTSGYEQYF.

Only a few counts were recorded for this clone. This chain joins TRBV7-9 and TRBJ1-4; D is unclear. V was pared by 3 bases and J by 5 bases, with 16 bases between. Germline values: CDR1 SEHNR, CDR2 FQNEAQ (reference sequence). The CDR3 has 16 residues. CDR3 sequence (DNA): TGTGCCAGCAGCTTTTCACCGGTCGCGCTAAATGAAAAACTGTTTTTT. It is translated as CASSFSPVALNEKLFF.

V gene TRBV14 combines with J gene TRBJ2-7; D remains unclear. This CDR3 spans 13 amino acids. Germline-derived CDR1 and CDR2 are SGHDN and FVKESK. Trimming pared 0 bases from V and 4 bases from J, leaving 7 bases between. CDR3 nucleotide sequence: TGTGCCAGCAGCCAAGATCCGGGTTACGAGCAGTACTTC. It is translated as CASSQDPGYEQYF.

This clone showed up just a few times. The chain couples TRBV10-3 to TRBJ2-3, with 8 bases matching TRBD1. The ends lost 7 bases at V and 2 bases at J; junction bases unmatched: 5. This CDR3 is built from 14 residues. The germline CDR1 and CDR2 sequences are ENHRY and SYGVKD. CDR3 DNA sequence: TGTGCCATCAAAGGACAGGGCAACACAGATACGCAGTATTTT. Translating it yields CAIKGQGNTDTQYF.

The chain is built from TRBV6-1 and TRBJ1-1, with D possibly TRBD1 on 5 matching bases. The CDR3 is made up of 13 amino acids. Trimming removed 9 bases at V and 0 bases at J, with 11 bases between. Germline V gives CDR1 MNHNS, CDR2 SASEGT. The CDR3 loop reads CASPGQLNTEAFF. The DNA for the CDR3 is TGTGCCAGTCCAGGGCAGCTGAACACTGAAGCTTTCTTT.

This clone was seen a handful of times. V and J are TRBV6-6 and TRBJ2-1; possibly TRBD2 for D (5 bases). V lost 9 bases and J 9 bases, leaving 15 bases between the germline ends. This CDR3 contains 12 residues. From germline, CDR1 is MNHNY and CDR2 SVGAGI (reference sequence). CDR3 coding DNA: TGTGCCAGTGCGGACTGGATGGGTGAGCAGTTCTTC. This sequence encodes CASADWMGEQFF.

V and J are TRBV5-1 and TRBJ1-4; D not certain. Germline CDR1 is SGHRS and CDR2 is YFSETQ. Trimming shortened V by 0 bases and J by 8 bases, and 14 bases separated the two germline ends. The CDR3 runs 15 residues. CDR3 region: CASSLEMILGEKLFF. The CDR3 DNA reads TGCGCCAGCAGCTTGGAGATGATCTTAGGGGAAAAACTGTTTTTT.

This clone has just a few counts. This chain uses TRBV11-3 with TRBJ2-2; D unclear. Germline CDR1 reads SGHNT; CDR2 reads YENEEA. V gave up 0 bases and J gave up 3 bases, with 5 bases separating them. CDR3 size: 14 residues. The CDR3 reads CASSLEADTGELFF. The CDR3 DNA follows: TGTGCCAGCAGCTTAGAAGCCGACACCGGGGAGCTGTTTTTT.

V usage is TRBV21-1 and J usage is TRBJ2-7; the DNA was not compared with TRBD1, the D call given in the table. TRBV21-1 is shown as a pseudogene. This CDR3 has 16 residues. The chain's CDR3 is CASSASIRDTSYEQYF. The CDR3 region has the DNA TGTGCCAGCAGCGCTTCCATCCGGGACACTTCCTACGAGCAGTACTTC.

The chain recombines TRBV7-2 with TRBJ1-2; D might be TRBD1 (6 bases). Looked up from germline, CDR1 is SGHTA and CDR2 is FQGNSA. This CDR3 has 13 amino acids. Trimming stripped 1 base from V and 10 bases from J, with 13 bases between. For the CDR3, the DNA is TGTGCCAGCAGCTTAGGAACAGGGAGGTACTACACCTTC. Protein product: CASSLGTGRYYTF. Drawing the rest from reference TRBV7-2 and TRBJ1-2, the complete variable domain is GAGVSQSPSNKVTEKGKDVELRCDPISGHTALYWYRQSLGQGLEFLIYFQGNSAPDKSGLPSDRFSAERTGGSVSTLTIQRTQQEDSAVYLCASSLGTGRYYTFGSGTRLTVV.

The chain has TRBV6-1 and TRBJ2-7; TRBD2 matches 7 bases. Trimming cost V 4 bases and J 7 bases; bases outside gene matches: 22. CDR3 length: 18 residues. Germline CDR1 MNHNS, CDR2 SASEGT. The CDR3 coding sequence is TGTGCCAGCAGTGGGACCGCGAAAGAGCTACGGGGGACTAAGGAGCAGTACTTC. It is translated as CASSGTAKELRGTKEQYF.

A few counts support this clone. V usage is TRBV7-2 and J usage is TRBJ1-5; weak D call: TRBD1 (5 bases). The CDR3 extends over 15 amino acids. The germline gives CDR1 SGHTA, CDR2 FQGNSA. V dropped 3 bases and J dropped 1 base, with 10 bases sitting between them. The CDR3 sequence is CASSLRWGSNQPQHF. DNA for the CDR3: TGTGCCAGCAGCTTGAGGTGGGGCAGCAATCAGCCCCAGCATTTT.

This clone was counted between two and nine times. The chain couples TRBV12-5 to TRBJ2-5; D remains unclear. Trimming took off 4 bases at V and 7 bases at J, with 13 bases between the two ends. CDR1 and CDR2 (germline): LGHNT, FRNRAP. The CDR3 spans 13 residues. The CDR3 is CASGSTSGWTQYF. As DNA, the CDR3 is TGTGCTAGTGGTTCGACCTCCGGGTGGACCCAGTACTTC.

In this sample, this clone turned up a few times. The rearrangement joins TRBV7-3 to TRBJ2-5; D unresolved. Germline V gives CDR1 SGHTA, CDR2 FQGTGA. This CDR3 region has 13 residues. The V end lost 5 bases, the J end lost 1 base, and 8 bases lay between the germline ends. The CDR3 spells CASSPSGQETQYF. The CDR3, as DNA: TGTGCCAGCAGCCCCTCGGGCCAAGAGACCCAGTACTTC.

This clone appeared a few times. The V and J genes are TRBV19 and TRBJ1-2; D remains unclear. In germline, CDR1 is LNHDA, CDR2 SQIVND (reference sequence). The CDR3 sequence is 14 residues long. V was trimmed by 6 bases and J by 7 bases, leaving 18 bases between them. The CDR3 DNA sequence: TGTGCCAGTAGAGAAGACCAGACATCGGGTGGCTACACCTTC. It encodes CASREDQTSGGYTF.